The source of this T cell receptor beta chain is a study of T-cell reconstitution after alpha-beta-depleted transplantation in children. The CDR3 has 15 amino acids. V lost 7 bases, J lost 5 bases, and 19 bases lay in between. Germline values: CDR1 WSHSY, CDR2 SAAADI. In this sample, this clonotype turned up many times. TCRbeta library preparation incorporated unique molecular identifiers. TCRdb fed the PCR reads into MiXCR, producing one record per CDR3 protein. The table lists hundreds of thousands of distinct CDR3 sequences, 16% of them singletons, with about 41% in the top ten. Source: PBMCs, mostly from graft donor cells, taken 360 days after TCRalphabeta/CD19-depleted stem cell transplant. The clonotype originates from a male patient between 2 and 15 years old who had a stem cell transplant for acute lymphoblastic leukemia, so the T cells may come from the graft donor. The rearrangement links TRBV10-2 to TRBJ2-3; possibly TRBD1 or TRBD2 for D (5 bases each). The CDR3 spells CASTDGTRILDTQYF. The DNA for the CDR3 is TGCGCCAGCACCGATGGGACGCGGATATTAGATACGCAGTATTTT.